The clone carrying this T cell receptor beta chain occurred once. Germline-derived CDR1 and CDR2 are MDHEN and SYDVKM. This CDR3 is built from 16 residues. Trimming removed 2 bases from V and 8 bases from J; junction bases left unmatched: 13. These data come from a study of T cells after yellow fever vaccination. TCRdb called the 5' RACE reads again in MiXCR, with one record for every CDR3 protein. The sample includes under 200,000 distinct CDR3 sequences, 11% of them seen just once. The rearrangement links TRBV28 to TRBJ1-2; 8 positions agree with TRBD1. The receptor's source is a man between 18 and 35 years old who received the YFV17D yellow fever vaccine. The source was CD8+ T cells sorted from PBMCs, collected 15 days after the yellow fever booster vaccination. CDR3 residues: CASSLQGAFGRGGYTF. The CDR3 coding sequence is TGTGCCAGCAGTTTACAGGGGGCGTTTGGAAGAGGGGGCTACACCTTC.